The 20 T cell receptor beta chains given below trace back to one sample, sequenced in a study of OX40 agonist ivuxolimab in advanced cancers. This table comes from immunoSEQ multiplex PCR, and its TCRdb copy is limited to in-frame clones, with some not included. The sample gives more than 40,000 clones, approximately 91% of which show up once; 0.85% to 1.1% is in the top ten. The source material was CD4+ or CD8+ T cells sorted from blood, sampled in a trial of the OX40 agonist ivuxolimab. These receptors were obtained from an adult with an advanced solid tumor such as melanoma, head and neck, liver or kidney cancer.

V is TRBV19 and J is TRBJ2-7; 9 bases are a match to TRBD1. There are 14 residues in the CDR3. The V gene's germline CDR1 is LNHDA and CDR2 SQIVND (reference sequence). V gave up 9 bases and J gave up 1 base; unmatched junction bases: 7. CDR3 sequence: CARKQGARSYEQYF. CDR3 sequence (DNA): TGTGCCAGGAAACAGGGGGCGCGGTCCTACGAGCAGTACTTC.

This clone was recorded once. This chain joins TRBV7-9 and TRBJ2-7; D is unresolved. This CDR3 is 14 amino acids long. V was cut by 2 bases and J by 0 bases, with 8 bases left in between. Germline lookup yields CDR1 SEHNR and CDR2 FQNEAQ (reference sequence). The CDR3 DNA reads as TGTGCCAGCAGCTTAAAGGGCAACTCCTACGAGCAGTACTTC. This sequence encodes CASSLKGNSYEQYF.

The CDR3 sequence is CASSSGGLYNEQFF. CDR3 nucleotide sequence: TGTGCCAGTAGTTCAGGGGGCCTGTACAATGAGCAGTTCTTC. The chain links TRBV19 to TRBJ2-1, with TRBD1 matching over 8 bases. V was pared by 5 bases and J by 4 bases, with 4 bases of the junction left unmatched. Germline loops: CDR1 LNHDA, CDR2 SQIVND (reference sequence). The CDR3 has 14 amino acids.

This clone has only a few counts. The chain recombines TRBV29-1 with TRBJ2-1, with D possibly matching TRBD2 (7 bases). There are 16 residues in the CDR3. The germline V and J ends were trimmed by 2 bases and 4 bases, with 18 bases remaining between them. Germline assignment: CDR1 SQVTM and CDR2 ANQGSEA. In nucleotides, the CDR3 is TGCAGCGTTGAACCCTCTAGCGGAGGGGGGTACAATGAGCAGTTCTTC. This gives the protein CSVEPSSGGGYNEQFF.

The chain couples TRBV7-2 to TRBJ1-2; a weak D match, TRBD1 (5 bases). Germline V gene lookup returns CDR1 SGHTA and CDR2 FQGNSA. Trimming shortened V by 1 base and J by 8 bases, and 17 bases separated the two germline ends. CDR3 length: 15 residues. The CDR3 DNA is TGTGCCAGCAGCTTAGATGCGGGACGGTCCAAGGGCTACACCTTC. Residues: CASSLDAGRSKGYTF.

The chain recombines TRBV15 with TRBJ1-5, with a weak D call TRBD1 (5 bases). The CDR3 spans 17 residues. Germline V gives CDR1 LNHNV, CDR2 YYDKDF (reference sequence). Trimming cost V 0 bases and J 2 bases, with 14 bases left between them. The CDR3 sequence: CATSRDVGGVGNQPQHF. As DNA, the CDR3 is TGTGCCACCAGCAGAGATGTGGGGGGGGTCGGCAATCAGCCCCAGCATTTT.

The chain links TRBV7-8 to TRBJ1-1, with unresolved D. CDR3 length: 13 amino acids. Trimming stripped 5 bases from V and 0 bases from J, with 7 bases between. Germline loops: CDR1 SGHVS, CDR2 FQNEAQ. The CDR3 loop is CASSAQLNTEAFF. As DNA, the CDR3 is TGTGCCAGCAGCGCCCAGTTGAACACTGAAGCTTTCTTT.

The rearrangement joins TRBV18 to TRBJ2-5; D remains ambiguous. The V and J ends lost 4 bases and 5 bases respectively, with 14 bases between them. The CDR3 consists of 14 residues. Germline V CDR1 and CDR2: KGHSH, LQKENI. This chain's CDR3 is CASSQGLDGETQYF. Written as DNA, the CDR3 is TGTGCCAGCTCACAAGGTCTAGATGGTGAGACCCAGTACTTC.

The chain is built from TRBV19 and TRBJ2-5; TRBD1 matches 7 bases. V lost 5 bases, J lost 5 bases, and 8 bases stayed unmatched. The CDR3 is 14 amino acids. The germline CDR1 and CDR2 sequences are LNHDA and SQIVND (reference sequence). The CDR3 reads CASSRTGTRETQYF. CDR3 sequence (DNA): TGTGCCAGTAGTCGGACAGGCACTCGTGAGACCCAGTACTTC.

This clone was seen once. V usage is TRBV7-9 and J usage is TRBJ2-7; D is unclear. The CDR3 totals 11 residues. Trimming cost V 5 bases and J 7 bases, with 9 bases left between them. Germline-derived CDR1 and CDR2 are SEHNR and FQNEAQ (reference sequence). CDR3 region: CASSRAQEQYF. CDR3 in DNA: TGTGCCAGCAGCCGGGCTCAGGAGCAGTACTTC.

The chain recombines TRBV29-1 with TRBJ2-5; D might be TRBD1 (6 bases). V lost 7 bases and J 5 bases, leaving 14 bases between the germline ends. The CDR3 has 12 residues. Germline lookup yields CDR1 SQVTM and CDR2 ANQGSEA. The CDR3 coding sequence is TGCAGCGCCGGGGACAAGGGCGAGACCCAGTACTTC. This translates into CSAGDKGETQYF. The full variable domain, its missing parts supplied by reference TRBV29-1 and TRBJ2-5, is SAVISQKPSRDICQRGTSLTIQCQVDSQVTMMFWYRQQPGQSLTLIATANQGSEATYESGFVIDKFPISRPNLTFSTLTVSNMSPEDSSIYLCSAGDKGETQYFGPGTRLLVL.

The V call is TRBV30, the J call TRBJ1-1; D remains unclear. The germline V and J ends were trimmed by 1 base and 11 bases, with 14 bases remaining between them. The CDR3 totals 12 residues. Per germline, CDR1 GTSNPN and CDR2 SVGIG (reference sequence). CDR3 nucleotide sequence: TGTGCCTGGAGTGCTTTCGACGTGGGGGCTTTCTTT. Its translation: CAWSAFDVGAFF.

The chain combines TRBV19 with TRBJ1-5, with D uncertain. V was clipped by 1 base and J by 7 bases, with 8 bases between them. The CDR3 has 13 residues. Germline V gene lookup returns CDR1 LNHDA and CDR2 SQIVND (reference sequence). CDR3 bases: TGTGCCAGTAGTATAGCCCCCCGCCAGCCCCAGCATTTT. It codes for CASSIAPRQPQHF.

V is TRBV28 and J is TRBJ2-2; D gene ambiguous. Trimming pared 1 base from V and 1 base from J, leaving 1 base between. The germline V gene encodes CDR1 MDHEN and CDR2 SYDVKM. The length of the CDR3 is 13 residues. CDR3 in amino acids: CASSLLNTGELFF. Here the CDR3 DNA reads TGTGCCAGCAGTTTATTGAACACCGGGGAGCTGTTTTTT.

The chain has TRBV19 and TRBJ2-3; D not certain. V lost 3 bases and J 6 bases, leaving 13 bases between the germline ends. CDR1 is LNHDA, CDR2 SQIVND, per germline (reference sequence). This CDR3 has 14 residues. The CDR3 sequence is CASSIPLRWDTQYF. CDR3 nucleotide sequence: TGTGCCAGTAGTATTCCCCTACGTTGGGATACGCAGTATTTT.

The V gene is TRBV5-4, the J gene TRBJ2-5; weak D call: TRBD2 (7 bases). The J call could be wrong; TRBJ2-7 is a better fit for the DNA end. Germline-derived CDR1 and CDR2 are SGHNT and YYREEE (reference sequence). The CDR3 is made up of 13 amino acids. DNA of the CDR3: TGTGCCAGCAGTCACGCGAGGGGGGGCGAGCAGTACTTC. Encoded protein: CASSHARGGEQYF.

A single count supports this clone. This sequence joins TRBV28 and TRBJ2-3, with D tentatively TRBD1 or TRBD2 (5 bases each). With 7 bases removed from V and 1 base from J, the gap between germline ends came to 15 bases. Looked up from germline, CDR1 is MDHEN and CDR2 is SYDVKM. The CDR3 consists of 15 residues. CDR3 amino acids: CASNLGTEGTDTQYF. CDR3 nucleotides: TGTGCCAGCAACCTCGGGACGGAGGGCACAGATACGCAGTATTTT.

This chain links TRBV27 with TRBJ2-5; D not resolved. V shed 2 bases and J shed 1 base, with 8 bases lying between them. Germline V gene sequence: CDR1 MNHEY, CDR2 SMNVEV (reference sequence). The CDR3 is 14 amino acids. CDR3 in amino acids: CASSLPEPQETQYF. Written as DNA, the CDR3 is TGTGCCAGCAGTTTACCCGAACCCCAAGAGACCCAGTACTTC.

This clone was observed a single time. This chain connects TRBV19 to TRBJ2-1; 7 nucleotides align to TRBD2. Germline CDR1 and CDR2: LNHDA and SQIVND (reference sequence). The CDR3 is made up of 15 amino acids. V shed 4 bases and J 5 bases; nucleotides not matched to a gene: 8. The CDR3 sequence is CASSTSSGTHNEQFF. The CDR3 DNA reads TGTGCCAGTAGTACTTCAAGCGGGACCCACAATGAGCAGTTCTTC.

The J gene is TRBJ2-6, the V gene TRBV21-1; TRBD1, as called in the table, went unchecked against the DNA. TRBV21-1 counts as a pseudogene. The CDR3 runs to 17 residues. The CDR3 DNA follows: TGTGCCAGCGCCGGGACAGGGAGCCCCTCTGGGGCCAACGTCCTGACTTTC. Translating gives CASAGTGSPSGANVLTF.